This TCR beta chain was captured by sequencing in a study of cytomegalovirus exposure and HLA in healthy donors (TCRdb year 2017). Broadly, across the study: According to an earlier analysis of 587 of the donors, roughly 180 million T cells yielded 95 million to 140 million unique TCR beta sequences and less than 300 Gb of sequence data. The study was designed to test whether signatures of past pathogen exposure could be identified by cataloging public T cell receptors. HLA typing covered class I and class II loci at four-digit resolution. In a later genetic analysis, genome-wide SNP genotypes for about three fifths of the roughly 670 donors were used, and that subset was treated as a discovery cohort. Along with the roughly 700-subject first cohort, a separate validation cohort of 120 different subjects was used. In a later analysis, previously published TCR beta repertoires from 500 to 750 donors were re-analyzed and high-resolution HLA genotyping was added so that TCR occurrence patterns could be studied. About five DR-DQ haplotypes were treated as single units for association and clustering because of strong linkage in the cohort. Of the roughly 400 genotyped donors, 81% were placed in the genetic ancestry cluster associated with self-reported Caucasian donors. An earlier analysis of 587 of the donors used high-throughput TCR beta sequencing to judge whether each TCR beta V gene segment behaved as functional or pseudogenic. To predict cytomegalovirus infection status, the study brought together high-throughput TCR immunosequencing, statistical association of individual TCRs with disease status, and machine learning. Rather than drawing on any new phenotypic data, the later analysis identified candidate immune exposures from TCR beta sequences and the way those sequences occurred across donors. Alongside the repertoire data, information on donor age, sex, ethnicity and CMV serostatus was compiled. Typing coverage differed by locus: A, B, C, DRB1 and DQB1 were typed in about 620-630 donors, DQA1 in about 550, DPA1 in nearly 610, and DPB1 in 400 to 480. Among several hundred genotyped donors of the cohort, an average of approximately 240,000 unique TCR beta nucleotide sequences was sequenced per donor, of which 15% to 20% were non-productive. An early release that covered about 600 HLA-typed donors contained approximately 300 gigabases of sequencing data and 75 million to 100 million unique TCR sequences. Every discovery cohort repertoire had been produced on one sequencing platform. The T cell repertoires of several hundred subjects were profiled by immunosequencing and related to cytomegalovirus serostatus.

To note about this clone: Its antigen is still unknown. Qualities for individual bases were not recorded, and no much larger clone is one base off.

Libraries were built with the immunoSEQ multiplex PCR assay. For the multiplex PCR, a mixture combining 60 forward primers for TCR Vbeta segments and 13 reverse primers for TCR Jbeta segments was used. Amplification of the CDR3 region of rearranged TCR beta genes was performed with a multiplex PCR assay on genomic DNA. On the Illumina HiSeq System, the amplified TCR beta libraries were sequenced as 87-base-pair reads. The paper's processing steps were these. Across the 500 to 850 repertoires, a later analysis counted tens of millions of unique TCR beta chains, roughly 11 million of which were shared by at least two donors. Raw reads were error-corrected and collapsed into unique sequences with a nearest-neighbor algorithm that merged closely related sequences to remove PCR and sequencing errors. CDR3 sequences were aligned to IMGT reference sequences to assign V, D and J gene segments. For a sequence to be retained, a match of at least six nucleotides to both a V gene segment and a J gene segment was required. A rearrangement was called productive if the CDR3 had no stop codons and remained in frame with V and J, and every other rearrangement was called non-productive. CDR3 was defined by IMGT convention, running from the second conserved V-encoded cysteine to the conserved J-encoded phenylalanine. The earlier analysis of about 560 of the donors excluded any sequence lacking an unambiguous match to a single V gene segment. In an earlier analysis of 587 of the donors, V segments were called functional above 56.7% productive rearrangements and were called segregating when the between-donor standard deviation exceeded 5%. To diagnose cytomegalovirus status from the catalog of TCR beta chain sequences, a statistical classification framework was built. In a later analysis, V and J genes were assigned by comparing TCR nucleotide sequences against IMGT/GENE-DB human TR gene sequences. A later analysis assigned CDR3 sequences and most-parsimonious VDJ recombination scenarios with the TCRdist pipeline. A later analysis defined each TCR beta chain by its CDR3 amino acid sequence plus V-gene family, and excluded reads lacking a unique V-gene family. As a way to deal with suspected cross-contamination and a sequencing artifact, a later analysis dropped 450 to 600 nucleotide sequences that were highly shared and had low generation probability. For each public chain, a later analysis derived a clonal expansion index from normalized ranks of inferred template counts within each repertoire. Generation probabilities in a later analysis came from a VDJ recombination model fitted to out-of-frame rearrangements, and those results were checked against IGoR. Hypergeometric tests were used in a later analysis to score TCR-TCR, TCR-HLA and TCR-CMV co-occurrence, with a repertoire-size bias correction applied to the TCR pairs. To estimate false discovery rates, a later analysis permuted the HLA or CMV assignments 20 times. In a later analysis, co-occurring TCRs were grouped using DBSCAN, and TCRdist sequence similarity was added for clustering within HLA-allele-positive subsets. Co-occurrence clustering excluded repertoires with fewer than 30,000 or more than 120,000 public chains, plus five with anomalous nucleotide sharing. TCRdb obtained this table from immuneACCESS and retained in-frame rearrangements with V and J assigned. These tables miss some clones; where compared with another copy, unresolved V genes account for less than half of the shortfall, and the remainder is unexplained. D and trimming were read from the DNA, whereas the V and J calls and clone size are those reported in that table. The sample table shows around 130,000 clones, and about 80% are seen once. The ten top clones hold 5% to 5.5% of the sample.

What the research found in general, with its limitations: Broadly in line with IMGT annotations, most TCR beta V segments showed up in productive rearrangements about 87% or about 30% of the time in an earlier analysis of a few hundred of the donors. In both the original and validation cohorts, the classifier was reported to diagnose cytomegalovirus status with high specificity and sensitivity. While some public TCRs were present in many individuals, most TCR sequences turned up only very rarely across donors. Some IMGT-functional V segments, including TRBV6-2 and TRBV6-3, could not be told apart with the 87-base-pair reads, so those segments were excluded. A later genetic analysis associated a missense DCLRE1C variant with V-gene and J-gene trimming of TCR beta chains, and an independent cohort replicated the association. The study gave a list of about 160 TCR beta chains associated with cytomegalovirus. In this cohort, only TCR beta chains were sequenced, and detectable features were limited by the absence of alpha or paired-chain data. The sequencing pipeline was judged likely to have produced a cluster of highly shared sequence variants as a technical artifact. Correlated functional status among segregating V segments might reflect linkage disequilibrium, but an unknown experimental factor could not be ruled out. Because counts were too low, about 18 rarely observed V segments, including chromosome 9 orphons, were left out of the earlier analysis of a few hundred of the donors. CMV serostatus was the only immune exposure information available for the cohort. Because some donors lacked HLA typing at each locus, the association tests relied only on the typed subset. A further reported finding was that TCR beta sequences accurately predicted the HLA-A and HLA-B alleles for most subjects in the first cohort. According to a later analysis, most CMV-associated TCR beta chains appeared to be HLA-restricted, and the HLA associations seemed to be driven largely by CMV exposure. Several of the top co-occurrence clusters appeared to be linked to parvovirus B19, influenza, CMV and Epstein-Barr virus, according to a later analysis. In vitro tests confirmed that a few of the cytomegalovirus-associated TCR beta chains recognize cytomegalovirus antigens. A later analysis associated roughly 17,000 TCR beta sequences with specific HLA alleles at a false discovery rate of 0.05. When HLA alleles, especially DR and DQ, strongly co-occurred, attributing TCR associations to individual alleles was difficult. A later genetic analysis reported fewer N-insertions in productive TCRs among donors in an Asian-associated ancestry cluster than the roughly 700-donor mean. It was suggested by the authors that the approach could potentially be generalized to other disease states and immunological phenotypes. The presence/absence analyses assumed that sequencing depth was roughly uniform across donors, and that assumption may not be true. In a later analysis, HLA-associated TCR beta chains showed more clonal expansion and lower generation probabilities than non-associated chains that were equally common. In a later analysis, TCR association rates were found to vary across HLA loci, with the most associated TCRs seen for DRB1 alleles and the fewest for HLA-C alleles.

The germline ends are 10 bases apart after V is trimmed by 1 base and J by 2 bases. The germline V gene provides CDR1 MNHNS and CDR2 SASEGT. Its CDR3 holds 15 amino acids, cysteine through phenylalanine. The sequence is cut down to CDR3 DNA, 45 bases in frame from base 1. The cohort was made up of several hundred healthy bone marrow donors. At the time of sampling, every cohort member was nominally healthy, though immune exposures that went unrecorded were likely present. The donor tested CMV seronegative, placing the donor among the 350 to 400 seronegative members of the cohort. A peripheral blood sample was collected from each donor, and TCR beta sequencing was performed on peripheral blood mononuclear cells. The Qiagen DNeasy Blood Extraction Kit was used to extract genomic DNA from the blood cell samples.

This receptor was obtained from a man aged 30-40 years in good health and CMV-seronegative. The rearranged chain carries TRBV6-1 and TRBJ2-3, with no reliable assignment of the D segment. The specimen was PBMCs. Read as DNA, the sequence is TGTGCCAGCAGTGAAGGGCAGCGATCCACAGATACGCAGTATTTT. This yields the protein CASSEGQRSTDTQYF.